The clone carrying this T cell receptor beta chain was seen many times. Its target is not known. V was pared by 4 bases and J by 3 bases, with 22 bases between. CDR3 length: 17 residues. Germline loops: CDR1 SGHRS, CDR2 YFSETQ. Researchers used genomic DNA as the template to profile TCR beta VDJ and CDR3. TCRdb analysed the reads with MiXCR anew, one entry per CDR3 protein. The table has fewer than 250,000 distinct CDR3 sequences, around 43% seen once; the top ten hold about 7.8%. The sample comes from a study of CD8+CD57+ T cells in acquired aplastic anemia. Study summary: Average DNA yield from sorted CD4+ and CD8+ cells was about 2.9 ug.

Study outcomes and limitations: Patients and healthy controls showed no significant CD8+ Simpson's diversity difference.

Sequencing was done on patients that had shown CD8+CD57+ cell expansion by flow cytometry. Diagnosis of severe acquired aplastic anemia applied to all patients. The blood sampling took place in patients who had so far received no therapy. Sequencing used sorted CD4+, CD8+, or CD8+CD57+ T cells (not recorded which) from PBMCs. The TCR sequence derives from a human donor with aplastic anemia. This sequence joins TRBV5-1 and TRBJ1-2; D is unclear. The CDR3 here is CASSPALGTTSYYGYTF. The CDR3, as DNA: TGCGCCAGCAGCCCGGCCCTGGGCACAACTTCGTACTATGGCTACACCTTC.